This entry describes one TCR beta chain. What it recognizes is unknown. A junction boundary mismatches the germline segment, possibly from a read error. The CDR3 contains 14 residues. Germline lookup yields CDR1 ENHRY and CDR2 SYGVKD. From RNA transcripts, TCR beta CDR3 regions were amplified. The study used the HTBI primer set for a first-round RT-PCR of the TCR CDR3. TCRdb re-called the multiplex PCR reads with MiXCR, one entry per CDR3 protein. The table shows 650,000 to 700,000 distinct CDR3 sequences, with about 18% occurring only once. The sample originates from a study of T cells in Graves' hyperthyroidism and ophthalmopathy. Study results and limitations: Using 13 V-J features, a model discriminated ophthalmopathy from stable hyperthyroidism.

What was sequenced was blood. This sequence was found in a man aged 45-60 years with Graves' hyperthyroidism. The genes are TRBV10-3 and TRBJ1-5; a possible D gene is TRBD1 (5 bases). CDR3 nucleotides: TGTGCCATTAGTGTGGGGGGTTCCAATCAGCCCCAGCATTTT. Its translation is CAISVGGSNQPQHF.